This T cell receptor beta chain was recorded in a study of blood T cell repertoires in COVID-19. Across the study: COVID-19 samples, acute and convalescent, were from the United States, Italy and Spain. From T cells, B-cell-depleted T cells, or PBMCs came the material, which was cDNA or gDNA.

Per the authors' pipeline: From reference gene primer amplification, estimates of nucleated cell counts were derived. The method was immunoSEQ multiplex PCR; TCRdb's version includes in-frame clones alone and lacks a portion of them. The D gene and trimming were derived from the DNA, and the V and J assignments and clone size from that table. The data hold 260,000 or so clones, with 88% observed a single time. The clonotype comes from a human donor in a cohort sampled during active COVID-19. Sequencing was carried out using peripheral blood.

The CDR3 sequence: CASSYGTDGEKLFF. The CDR3 coding sequence is TGTGCCAGCAGTTATGGGACAGACGGGGAAAAACTGTTTTTT. The chain employs TRBV6-5 and TRBJ1-4, with TRBD1 identical over 7 bases. This CDR3 has 14 amino acids. V lost 3 bases to trimming and J lost 8 bases; unmatched junction nucleotides: 6. Looked up from germline, CDR1 is MNHEY and CDR2 is SVGAGI.